This record concerns one T cell receptor beta chain sequence. As yet, its antigen is unknown. The record originates from a study of cytotoxic CD8 clonotypes in ibrutinib-treated CLL. Study conclusions and caveats: Patients with sustained remission and those progressing were sampled at differing times.

The V end was cut by 0 bases, the J end by 8 bases, with 14 bases between. Germline V gene sequence: CDR1 SGDLS, CDR2 YYNGEE. CDR3 length: 14 residues. Method: immunoSEQ multiplex PCR; TCRdb's copy keeps in-frame clones and lacks some. The sample has roughly 330,000 clones, 60% to 80% seen once. This chain joins TRBV9 and TRBJ1-1; D unclear. The material was PBMCs, obtained after 36 months of ibrutinib treatment. The TCR comes from a human donor with chronic lymphocytic leukemia. The CDR3 sequence: CASSVASGSGEAFF. The CDR3, as DNA: TGTGCCAGCAGCGTAGCGTCTGGGTCGGGAGAAGCTTTCTTT.